The entry below gives a single T cell receptor (beta chain) sequence along with its context. This sample was taken from a study of blood T cell repertoires in COVID-19. The overall study: The analysed material was cDNA or gDNA that came from T cells, B-cell-depleted T cells, or PBMCs.

Losses at the gene ends were 2 bases for V and 6 bases for J; bases not matched to a gene: 5. The CDR3 loop spans 15 amino acids. The germline V gene has CDR1 MDHEN and CDR2 SYDVKM. Recruitment covered roughly 22 US areas and drew participants whose ages spanned 18 to 89 years. Assay used: immunoSEQ multiplex PCR; TCRdb lists only in-frame clones, some missing. This table has roughly 260,000 clones, 91% appearing once. This TCR was sampled from a human donor in a cohort exposed to, infected with or recovered from COVID-19 (not recorded which). The donor label of this sample is uncertain. Sequencing used PBMCs or T cells enriched from blood (not recorded which). The chain couples TRBV28 to TRBJ1-5; TRBD1 matches at 9 bases. The CDR3 coding sequence is TGTGCCAGCAGTTTAATGGGACAGGGCCGTCAGCCCCAGCATTTT. It encodes CASSLMGQGRQPQHF.